This TCR beta chain was captured in a study of post-analysis software for immune sequencing data. Study details: Several disease courses (relapsing-remitting, secondary progressive and progressive-relapsing) of multiple sclerosis were included. General observations from the study: A significant reduction in normalized Chao1 diversity was observed in multiple sclerosis patients versus controls.

This clonotype came up many times. As yet, its antigen is unknown. TCR beta cDNA libraries had unique molecular identifiers. The authors obtained roughly 500,000 cDNA molecules from roughly 1.1 to 9.2 million T cells. In TCRdb, the PCR reads were re-called with MiXCR into one record per CDR3 protein. The repertoire holds some 450,000 distinct CDR3 sequences, roughly 45% seen once, with 9% to 14% in the top ten. This TCR came from a girl between 5 and 17 years old with multiple sclerosis. What was sequenced was blood.

The CDR3 DNA reads as TGTGCCAGCAGTTCATTCACAGATACGCAGTATTTT. It translates to CASSSFTDTQYF. The chain has TRBV12-3 or TRBV12-4 and TRBJ2-3; D gene uncertain. The V end lost 4 bases, the J end lost 2 bases, and 4 bases lay between the germline ends. The CDR3 consists of 12 residues.